This T cell receptor (beta chain) was sequenced during a study of T cell responses to AZD1222 COVID-19 vaccine. This CDR3 has 16 amino acids. Germline lookup yields CDR1 KGHSY and CDR2 FQNENV. Deletions cut 2 bases from V and 1 base from J, with 12 bases between. Measured with immunoSEQ multiplex PCR; TCRdb has only the in-frame clones, and not every one. The sample carries roughly 150,000 clones, around 88% recorded once. This chain links TRBV16 with TRBJ1-5; no clear D. The specimen comprised peripheral blood, sampled on day 0 of MenACWY control vaccination. The TCR comes from an adult in good health. DNA of the CDR3: TGTGCCAGCAGCCAAAGTCCACGCAGCAGCAATCAGCCCCAGCATTTT. This encodes CASSQSPRSSNQPQHF. Together with reference TRBV16 and TRBJ1-5, the CDR3 gives the full variable domain: GEEVAQTPKHLVRGEGQKAKLYCAPIKGHSYVFWYQQVLKNEFKFLISFQNENVFDETGMPKERFSAKCLPNSPCSLEIQATKLEDSAVYFCASSQSPRSSNQPQHFGDGTRLSIL.